Following are 23 T cell receptor beta chains from one sample sequenced in a study of blood T cell repertoires in COVID-19. The protocol was immunoSEQ multiplex PCR, while the TCRdb copy is restricted to in-frame clones and leaves out a portion. The profile shows hundreds of thousands of clones, more than 75% of them singletons. Sequencing used peripheral blood. Receptors were obtained from a young woman who had recovered from COVID-19.

The V and J genes are TRBV7-2 and TRBJ2-1; 11 bases fit TRBD2. The V segment lost 2 bases and the J segment 2 bases; nucleotides outside the gene matches: 8. The CDR3 extends over 18 amino acids. The germline CDR1 and CDR2 sequences are SGHTA and FQGNSA. In DNA form, the CDR3 reads TGTGCCAGCAGCTTATCTGTCCTAGCGGGAGGTACCTACAATGAGCAGTTCTTC. Encoded protein: CASSLSVLAGGTYNEQFF.

This clone was seen a single time. The rearrangement links TRBV6-2 or TRBV6-3 to TRBJ1-5; D is perhaps TRBD1 (6 bases). The V gene's germline CDR1 is MNHEY and CDR2 SVGEGT. The CDR3 is made up of 14 amino acids. V lost 5 bases to trimming and J lost 5 bases, with 13 bases between them. The CDR3 is CASSTAGAYQPQHF. Here the CDR3 DNA reads TGTGCCAGCAGTACCGCAGGGGCTTATCAGCCCCAGCATTTT.

The chain uses TRBV6-5 and TRBJ2-5; no clear D. Germline V lookup: CDR1 MNHEY, CDR2 SVGAGI. The CDR3 extends over 13 amino acids. V lost 2 bases and J lost 5, with 9 bases in between. This chain's CDR3 is CASSYANSETQYF. CDR3 nucleotides: TGTGCCAGCAGTTACGCTAATTCTGAGACCCAGTACTTC.

This chain links TRBV29-1 with TRBJ1-1; D perhaps matches TRBD1 (6 bases). Trimming cost V 6 bases and J 0 bases, with 11 bases left between them. Germline V gives CDR1 SQVTM, CDR2 ANQGSEA. The CDR3 totals 13 residues. CDR3 bases: TGCAGCGTGGTGGACAGACTGAACACTGAAGCTTTCTTT. It specifies CSVVDRLNTEAFF.

This chain connects TRBV18 to TRBJ1-3; the D is unclear. The CDR3 has 15 residues. Trimming stripped 2 bases from V and 4 bases from J, with 12 bases between. The germline CDR1 and CDR2 sequences are KGHSH and LQKENI. The CDR3 loop reads CASSPSALRGNTIYF. As DNA, the CDR3 is TGTGCCAGCTCACCAAGCGCACTGCGAGGAAACACCATATATTTT.

CDR3 sequence (DNA): TGTGCCAGCAGTCCCAGGGATAGGATAGAGACCCAGTACTTC. It is translated as CASSPRDRIETQYF. The chain employs TRBV27 and TRBJ2-5; tentative D call: TRBD1 (5 bases). The CDR3 length is 14 residues. Germline V lookup: CDR1 MNHEY, CDR2 SMNVEV (reference sequence). V was clipped by 5 bases and J by 4 bases, with 14 bases between them.

V and J are TRBV7-8 and TRBJ2-7; D may be TRBD2 (6 bases). The CDR3 spans 16 residues. In germline, CDR1 is SGHVS, CDR2 FQNEAQ. The ends were cut back, 5 bases at V and 4 bases at J, with 21 bases in the middle. The CDR3 region has the DNA TGTGCCAGCAGCCCGATTTTATTTGGGGGGTCGTACGAGCAGTACTTC. Amino acids: CASSPILFGGSYEQYF.

This clone has at least ten counts. V and J are TRBV9 and TRBJ2-3, with D unresolved. This CDR3 comprises 14 residues. The germline V and J ends were trimmed by 0 bases and 1 base, with 6 bases remaining between them. CDR1 and CDR2 from the germline V gene are SGDLS and YYNGEE. The CDR3 here is CASSVALGTDTQYF. The CDR3 region has the DNA TGTGCCAGCAGCGTAGCATTAGGCACAGATACGCAGTATTTT.

The rearrangement joins TRBV5-4 to TRBJ2-7; TRBD1 agrees at 8 bases. Germline V gives CDR1 SGHNT, CDR2 YYREEE (reference sequence). V lost 5 bases, J lost 6 bases, and 4 bases stayed unmatched. The CDR3 runs to 12 residues. Here the CDR3 DNA reads TGTGCCAGCAGTAACGACAGGGGCGAGCAGTACTTC. Protein product: CASSNDRGEQYF.

The chain links TRBV6-5 to TRBJ1-1, with 7 bases that match TRBD1. This CDR3 has 15 residues. Germline V lookup: CDR1 MNHEY, CDR2 SVGAGI. V was clipped by 2 bases and J by 1 base; unmatched bases: 4. The CDR3: CASSYRDRANTEAFF. For the CDR3, the DNA is TGTGCCAGCAGTTACCGAGACAGGGCGAACACTGAAGCTTTCTTT.

For the CDR3, the DNA is TGTGCCAGCCTGGGAGATCGGGACACTGAAGCTTTCTTT. Encoded protein: CASLGDRDTEAFF. V usage is TRBV2 and J usage is TRBJ1-1, with D uncertain. Trimming cost V 8 bases and J 3 bases, with 13 bases left between them. This CDR3 has 13 residues. The germline CDR1 and CDR2 sequences are SNHLY and FYNNEI. The full variable domain, with the rest looked up from reference TRBV2 and TRBJ1-1, is EPEVTQTPSHQVTQMGQEVILRCVPISNHLYFYWYRQILGQKVEFLVSFYNNEISEKSEIFDDQFSVERPDGSNFTLKIRSTKLEDSAMYFCASLGDRDTEAFFGQGTRLTVV.

The V gene is TRBV28, the J gene TRBJ1-2; 7 nucleotides align to TRBD1. The V and J ends lost 3 bases and 4 bases, in that order; junction bases with no gene match: 11. CDR1 is MDHEN, CDR2 SYDVKM, per germline. The CDR3 has 16 residues. The CDR3 region is CASSFNYVRDSYGYTF. The CDR3 nucleotides read TGTGCCAGCAGTTTTAATTACGTCCGGGACAGCTATGGCTACACCTTC.

The chain employs TRBV19 and TRBJ1-5, with TRBD1 as a possible D gene (6 bases). This CDR3 is 17 amino acids long. The V gene's germline CDR1 is LNHDA and CDR2 SQIVND (reference sequence). V dropped 2 bases and J dropped 0 bases, with 14 bases sitting between them. For the CDR3, the DNA is TGTGCCAGTAGTATAATCTGGACAGAGTATAGCAATCAGCCCCAGCATTTT. Its protein is CASSIIWTEYSNQPQHF.

The chain has TRBV18 and TRBJ2-5; 8 bases align to TRBD2. The CDR3 sequence is 16 residues long. Germline-derived CDR1 and CDR2 are KGHSH and LQKENI. The junction had 4 bases not matched to a gene; V was cut back by 0 bases and J by 1 base. CDR3 sequence: CASSPPSGGPQETQYF. The CDR3 DNA is TGTGCCAGCTCACCACCGTCGGGGGGGCCCCAAGAGACCCAGTACTTC. Based on the CDR3 plus reference TRBV18 and TRBJ2-5, the full variable domain is NAGVMQNPRHLVRRRGQEARLRCSPMKGHSHVYWYRQLPEEGLKFMVYLQKENIIDESGMPKERFSAEFPKEGPSILRIQQVVRGDSAAYFCASSPPSGGPQETQYFGPGTRLLVL.

This sequence joins TRBV5-1 and TRBJ1-6; D call uncertain. CDR1 and CDR2 from the germline V gene are SGHRS and YFSETQ. The CDR3 has 14 amino acids. Trimming pared 2 bases from V and 8 bases from J, leaving 11 bases between. CDR3 amino acids: CASSFPGGDSPLHF. CDR3 in DNA: TGCGCCAGCAGCTTCCCAGGCGGGGATTCACCCCTCCACTTT.

The chain is built from TRBV7-2 and TRBJ2-2; D might be TRBD1 (5 bases). With 4 bases removed from V and 6 bases from J, the gap between germline ends came to 9 bases. Per the germline V gene, CDR1 is SGHTA and CDR2 is FQGNSA. The CDR3 extends over 13 amino acids. The chain's CDR3 is CASSSWGPGELFF. CDR3 in DNA: TGTGCCAGCAGCTCGTGGGGCCCCGGGGAGCTGTTTTTT.

This rearrangement joins TRBV5-1 to TRBJ2-7; 11 nucleotides agree with TRBD1. V was clipped by 3 bases and J by 6 bases; unmatched bases: 2. The CDR3 sequence is 13 residues long. The germline gives CDR1 SGHRS, CDR2 YFSETQ. The CDR3 loop is CASSWTGGSEQYF. In DNA form, the CDR3 reads TGCGCCAGCAGCTGGACAGGGGGCTCCGAGCAGTACTTC.

This chain uses TRBV20-1 with TRBJ1-2; 7 positions agree with TRBD1. The CDR3 runs to 11 residues. V lost 5 bases, J lost 3 bases, and 0 bases stayed unmatched. The germline V gene encodes CDR1 DFQATT and CDR2 SNEGSKA (reference sequence). CDR3 amino acids: CSAGTDYGYTF. CDR3 bases: TGCAGTGCTGGGACAGACTATGGCTACACCTTC.

With respect to this clone: A junction boundary mismatches the germline segment, possibly from a read error. Other DNA sequences in this specimen translate into the identical CDR3. The chain uses TRBV19 and TRBJ2-7; 13 nucleotides match TRBD2. Looked up from germline, CDR1 is LNHDA and CDR2 is SQIVND (reference sequence). CDR3 length: 18 amino acids. For the CDR3, the DNA is TGTGCCAGTAGTATAGGCTCCATCGGACTAGCGGGAGCCTACGAGCAATACTTC. It yields the protein CASSIGSIGLAGAYEQYF.

This chain links TRBV7-9 with TRBJ1-4, with 7 bases identical to TRBD1. Trimming removed 1 base from V and 8 bases from J; junction bases left unmatched: 4. The CDR3 extends over 14 amino acids. CDR1 is SEHNR, CDR2 FQNEAQ, per germline (reference sequence). The CDR3 is CASSLGQGLEKLFF. DNA of the CDR3: TGTGCCAGCAGCTTAGGACAGGGTTTGGAAAAACTGTTTTTT.

The chain carries TRBV6-5 and TRBJ2-7; 8 bases map to TRBD1. V shed 6 bases and J 8 bases; nucleotides not matched to a gene: 3. CDR3 length equals 11 residues. CDR1 and CDR2 (germline): MNHEY, SVGAGI. The CDR3: CASRQGAKQYF. CDR3 DNA: TGTGCCAGCAGGCAGGGGGCTAAGCAGTACTTC.

This chain joins TRBV5-5 and TRBJ2-7, with D possibly matching TRBD1 (6 bases). Trimming left V 4 bases short and J 5 bases short, with 19 bases between. There are 15 residues in the CDR3. Germline assignment: CDR1 SGHKS and CDR2 YYEKEE (reference sequence). The CDR3 DNA reads as TGTGCCAGCAGCCCACAGACAGGTCCACGGAACGAGCAGTACTTC. Translated: CASSPQTGPRNEQYF.

This clone was seen a few times. V is TRBV6-1 and J is TRBJ2-2; possibly TRBD2 for D (6 bases). CDR1 and CDR2 (germline): MNHNS, SASEGT. The CDR3 has 15 amino acids. The V end lost 3 bases, the J end lost 7 bases, and 15 bases lay between the germline ends. CDR3 bases: TGTGCCAGCAGTGAGAATTCGGGGGATAGCGGGGAGCTGTTTTTT. Protein product: CASSENSGDSGELFF.